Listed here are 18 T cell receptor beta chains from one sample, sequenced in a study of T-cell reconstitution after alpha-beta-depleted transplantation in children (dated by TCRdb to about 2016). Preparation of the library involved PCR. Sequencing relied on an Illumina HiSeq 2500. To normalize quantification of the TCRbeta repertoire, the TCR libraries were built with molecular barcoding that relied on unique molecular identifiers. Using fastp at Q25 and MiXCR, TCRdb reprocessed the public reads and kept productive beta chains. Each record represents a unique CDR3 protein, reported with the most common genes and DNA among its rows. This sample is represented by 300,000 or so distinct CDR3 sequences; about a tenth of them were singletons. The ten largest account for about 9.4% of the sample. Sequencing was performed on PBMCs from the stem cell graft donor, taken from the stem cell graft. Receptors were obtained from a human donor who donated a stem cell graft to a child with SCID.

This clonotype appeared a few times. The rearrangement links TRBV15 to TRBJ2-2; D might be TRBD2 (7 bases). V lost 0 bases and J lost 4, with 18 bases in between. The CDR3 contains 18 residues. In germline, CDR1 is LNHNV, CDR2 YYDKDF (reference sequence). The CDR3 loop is CATSRDLPGGRGTGELFF. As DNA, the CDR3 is TGTGCCACCAGCAGAGATCTACCGGGGGGCAGGGGCACCGGGGAGCTGTTTTTT.

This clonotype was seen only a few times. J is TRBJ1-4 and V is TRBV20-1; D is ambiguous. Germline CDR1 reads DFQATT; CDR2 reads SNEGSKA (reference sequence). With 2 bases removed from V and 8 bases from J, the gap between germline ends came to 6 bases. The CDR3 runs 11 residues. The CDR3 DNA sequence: TGCAGTGCTAGAAGAGGAGAAAAACTGTTTTTT. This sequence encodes CSARRGEKLFF.

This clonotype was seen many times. The CDR3 loop reads CASSDGGRDEQFF. CDR3 DNA sequence: TGTGCCAGCAGTGATGGGGGGCGGGATGAGCAGTTCTTC. The J gene is TRBJ2-1, the V gene TRBV7-9, with D perhaps given as TRBD1 or TRBD2 (6 bases each). The CDR3 has 13 residues. V shed 6 bases and J shed 8 bases, with 14 bases lying between them. Germline V gives CDR1 SEHNR, CDR2 FQNEAQ (reference sequence).

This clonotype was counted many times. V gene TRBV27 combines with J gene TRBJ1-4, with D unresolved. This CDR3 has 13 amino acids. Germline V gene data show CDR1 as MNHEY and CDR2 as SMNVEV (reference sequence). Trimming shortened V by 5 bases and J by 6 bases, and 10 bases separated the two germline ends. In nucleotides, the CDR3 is TGTGCCAGCAGTCCAGGAGGGTATGAAAAACTGTTTTTT. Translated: CASSPGGYEKLFF.

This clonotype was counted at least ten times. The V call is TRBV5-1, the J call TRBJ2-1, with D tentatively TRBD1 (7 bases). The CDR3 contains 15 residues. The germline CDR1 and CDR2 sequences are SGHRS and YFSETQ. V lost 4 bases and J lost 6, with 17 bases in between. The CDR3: CASSPSEGAFNEQFF. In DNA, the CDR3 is TGCGCCAGCAGCCCCTCGGAGGGGGCGTTCAATGAGCAGTTCTTC.

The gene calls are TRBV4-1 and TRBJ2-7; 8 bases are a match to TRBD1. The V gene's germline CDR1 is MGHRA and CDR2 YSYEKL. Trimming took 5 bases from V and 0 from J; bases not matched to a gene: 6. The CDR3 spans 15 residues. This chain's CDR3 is CASSIQDRASYEQYF. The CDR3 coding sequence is TGCGCCAGCAGCATCCAGGACAGGGCCTCCTACGAGCAGTACTTC.

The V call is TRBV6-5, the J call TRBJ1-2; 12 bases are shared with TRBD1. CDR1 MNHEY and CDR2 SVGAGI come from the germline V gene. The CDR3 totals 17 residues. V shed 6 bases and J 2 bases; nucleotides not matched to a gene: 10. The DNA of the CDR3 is TGTGCCAGCAGGCTAACCGGGACAGGGGGCGCAAACTATGGCTACACCTTC. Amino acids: CASRLTGTGGANYGYTF.

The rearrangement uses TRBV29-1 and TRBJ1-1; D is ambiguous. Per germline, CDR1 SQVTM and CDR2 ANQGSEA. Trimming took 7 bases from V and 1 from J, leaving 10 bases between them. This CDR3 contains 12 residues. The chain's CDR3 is CSEIHGNTEAFF. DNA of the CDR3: TGCAGCGAGATACACGGGAACACTGAAGCTTTCTTT.

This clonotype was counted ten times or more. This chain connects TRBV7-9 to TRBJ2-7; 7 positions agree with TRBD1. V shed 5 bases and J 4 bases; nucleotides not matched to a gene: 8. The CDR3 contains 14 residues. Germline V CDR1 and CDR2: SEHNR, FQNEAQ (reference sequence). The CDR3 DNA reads TGTGCCAGCAGCGAACCGGGACAGACTTACGAGCAGTACTTC. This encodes CASSEPGQTYEQYF. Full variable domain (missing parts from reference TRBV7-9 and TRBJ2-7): DTGVSQNPRHKITKRGQNVTFRCDPISEHNRLYWYRQTLGQGPEFLTYFQNEAQLEKSRLLSDRFSAERPKGSFSTLEIQRTEQGDSAMYLCASSEPGQTYEQYFGPGTRLTVT.

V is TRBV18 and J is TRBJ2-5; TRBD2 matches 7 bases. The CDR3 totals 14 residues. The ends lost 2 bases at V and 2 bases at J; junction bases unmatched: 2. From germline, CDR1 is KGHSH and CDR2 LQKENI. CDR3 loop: CASSPERGQETQYF. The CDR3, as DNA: TGTGCCAGCTCACCAGAGCGGGGACAAGAGACCCAGTACTTC.

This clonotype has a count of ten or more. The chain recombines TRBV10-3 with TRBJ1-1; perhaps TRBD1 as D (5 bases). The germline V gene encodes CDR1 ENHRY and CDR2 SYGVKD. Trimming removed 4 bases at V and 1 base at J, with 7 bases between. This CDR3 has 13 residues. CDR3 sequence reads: CAISGGPNTEAFF. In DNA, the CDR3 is TGTGCCATCAGTGGGGGACCGAACACTGAAGCTTTCTTT.

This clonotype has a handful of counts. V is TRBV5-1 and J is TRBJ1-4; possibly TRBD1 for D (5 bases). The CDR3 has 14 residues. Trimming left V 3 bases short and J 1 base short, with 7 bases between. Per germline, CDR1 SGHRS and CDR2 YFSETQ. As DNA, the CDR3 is TGCGCCAGCAGCTGGGGGGGAACTAATGAAAAACTGTTTTTT. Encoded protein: CASSWGGTNEKLFF.

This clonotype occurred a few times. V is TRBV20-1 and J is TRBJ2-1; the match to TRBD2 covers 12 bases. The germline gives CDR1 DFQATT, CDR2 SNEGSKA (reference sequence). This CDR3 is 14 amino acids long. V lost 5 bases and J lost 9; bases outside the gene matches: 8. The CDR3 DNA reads TGCAGTGCTCCTAGCGGGGGGGCTGTCGGTGAGCAGTTCTTC. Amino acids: CSAPSGGAVGEQFF.

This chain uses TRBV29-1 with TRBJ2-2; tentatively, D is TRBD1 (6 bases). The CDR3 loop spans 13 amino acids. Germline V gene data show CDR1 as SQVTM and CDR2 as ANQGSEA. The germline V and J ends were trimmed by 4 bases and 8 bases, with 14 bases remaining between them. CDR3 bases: TGCAGCGTTGGTCCTTGGGGACATGGGGAGCTGTTTTTT. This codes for CSVGPWGHGELFF.

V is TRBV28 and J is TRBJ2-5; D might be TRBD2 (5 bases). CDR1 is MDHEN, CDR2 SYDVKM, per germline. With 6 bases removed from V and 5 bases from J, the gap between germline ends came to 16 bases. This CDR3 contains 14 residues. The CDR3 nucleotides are TGTGCCAGCAGCGATGGGGAGTTGAGGGAGACCCAGTACTTC. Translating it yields CASSDGELRETQYF.

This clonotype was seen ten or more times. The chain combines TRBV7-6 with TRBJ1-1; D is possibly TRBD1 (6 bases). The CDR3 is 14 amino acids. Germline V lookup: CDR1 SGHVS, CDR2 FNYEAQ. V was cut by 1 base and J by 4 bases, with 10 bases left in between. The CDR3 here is CASSLEGGGTEAFF. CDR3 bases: TGTGCCAGCAGCTTAGAGGGAGGGGGCACTGAAGCTTTCTTT. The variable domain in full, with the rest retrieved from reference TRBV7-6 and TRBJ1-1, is GAGVSQSPRYKVTKRGQDVALRCDPISGHVSLYWYRQALGQGPEFLTYFNYEAQQDKSGLPNDRFSAERPEGSISTLTIQRTEQRDSAMYRCASSLEGGGTEAFFGQGTRLTVV.

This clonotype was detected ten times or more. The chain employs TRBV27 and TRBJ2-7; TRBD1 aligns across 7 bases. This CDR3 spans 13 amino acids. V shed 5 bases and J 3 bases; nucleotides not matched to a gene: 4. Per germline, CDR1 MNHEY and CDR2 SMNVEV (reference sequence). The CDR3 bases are TGTGCCAGCAGTCTGGGACAGTTCTACGAGCAGTACTTC. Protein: CASSLGQFYEQYF.

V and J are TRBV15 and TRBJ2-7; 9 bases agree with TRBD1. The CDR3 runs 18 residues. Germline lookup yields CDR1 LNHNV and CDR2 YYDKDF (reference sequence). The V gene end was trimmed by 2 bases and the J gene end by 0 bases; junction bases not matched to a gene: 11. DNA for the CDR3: TGTGCCACCAGCAGAACCCGGGACAGGGCGCCAAGCTCCTACGAGCAGTACTTC. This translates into CATSRTRDRAPSSYEQYF.